The present TCR beta chain was sequenced within a study of blood T cell repertoires in COVID-19. The protocol was immunoSEQ multiplex PCR, while the TCRdb copy is restricted to in-frame clones and leaves out a portion. The table has roughly 250,000 clones, about 84% seen once; the top ten hold over 2%. Germline values: CDR1 LGHNA, CDR2 YNFKEQ. The J segment lost 4 bases and the V segment lost 3 bases, leaving 5 bases of the junction unmatched. The CDR3 consists of 14 residues. Researchers sorted participants into cohorts using their self-reported clinical history. The receptor comes from a woman in her forties or fifties who had recovered from COVID-19. The sequencing sample was made of PBMCs or T cells enriched from blood (not recorded which). The chain carries TRBV4-2 and TRBJ1-2, with TRBD1 matching 7 bases. The CDR3 coding sequence is TGTGCCAGCAGCCATCCGACAGGGACCTATGGCTACACCTTC. Its translation is CASSHPTGTYGYTF.